A single T cell receptor (beta chain) is shown here with its context. The antigen is undetermined. The data were obtained in a study of cytomegalovirus exposure and HLA in healthy donors. Study-wide results and limits: Some public TCRs appeared in many individuals, while most sequences were rare. TCR beta sequences numbering more than 15,000 were associated with HLA alleles at 0.05 false discovery rate in a later analysis.

The primer mix had 60 Vbeta and 13 Jbeta primers. Clones were read by immunoSEQ multiplex PCR, and TCRdb kept only the in-frame ones, dropping some. The sample has 35,000 to 55,000 clones; 63% are singletons. V lost 0 bases and J lost 8; bases outside the gene matches: 11. The length of the CDR3 is 17 residues. Germline assignment: CDR1 KGHSH and CDR2 LQKENI. The chain recombines TRBV18 with TRBJ2-1; 9 nucleotides line up with TRBD1. Specimen: PBMCs. This TCR derives from a man in his sixties in good health and CMV-seropositive. The DNA for the CDR3 is TGTGCCAGCTCACCACCGGGTTTGACAGGGGGAGGGGATGAGCAGTTCTTC. Translated: CASSPPGLTGGGDEQFF.